These T cell receptor beta chains were read from a single sample in a study of blood T cell repertoires in COVID-19. TCRdb keeps only in-frame clones here, not all; method: immunoSEQ multiplex PCR. Of about 160,000 clones in the sample, 77% were seen once. Sequencing was performed on peripheral blood. The source of these receptors is a man in his 70s with acute or convalescent COVID-19. Both conserved end residues are trimmed from each CDR3. Fields, in order: V gene, clone size, J gene, CDR3 protein. Rows give clone size only sometimes, using once, few, many, or a class for an expanded clone.

v_call: TRBV28; clone_size: -; j_call: TRBJ1-2; cdr3_aa: ASSQTATNYGYT
v_call: TRBV13; clone_size: -; j_call: TRBJ2-5; cdr3_aa: ASSLAGRELVGQETQY
v_call: TRBV11-1; clone_size: few; j_call: TRBJ2-1; cdr3_aa: ASSPPTSGRGNEQF
v_call: TRBV5-1; clone_size: -; j_call: TRBJ2-7; cdr3_aa: ASKPGTSGLEQY
v_call: TRBV28; clone_size: few; j_call: TRBJ1-2; cdr3_aa: ASSFPRLTGDGYT
v_call: TRBV10-3; clone_size: -; j_call: TRBJ1-2; cdr3_aa: AISESGQGNGYT
v_call: TRBV6-5; clone_size: -; j_call: TRBJ2-7; cdr3_aa: ASSYGLSYEQY
v_call: TRBV11-3; clone_size: -; j_call: TRBJ2-3; cdr3_aa: ASRTSPGTSGTDTQY
v_call: TRBV6-6; clone_size: -; j_call: TRBJ1-3; cdr3_aa: ASSREELGPGNTIY
v_call: TRBV19; clone_size: -; j_call: TRBJ2-4; cdr3_aa: ASSIFLASDIQY
v_call: TRBV7-3; clone_size: -; j_call: TRBJ2-7; cdr3_aa: ASSLMGGTFEQY
v_call: TRBV25-1; clone_size: -; j_call: TRBJ1-1; cdr3_aa: ASSSRGTEAF
v_call: TRBV11-2; clone_size: many; j_call: TRBJ2-4; cdr3_aa: ASSLGAGGTNIQY
v_call: TRBV10-3; clone_size: -; j_call: TRBJ2-7; cdr3_aa: AISERQLYEQY
v_call: TRBV5-1; clone_size: few; j_call: TRBJ2-2; cdr3_aa: ASSGYSGTGELF
v_call: TRBV5-4; clone_size: few; j_call: TRBJ1-2; cdr3_aa: ASSPGGVSNYGYT
v_call: TRBV28; clone_size: -; j_call: TRBJ2-7; cdr3_aa: ASSLRGMGYEQY
v_call: TRBV6-1; clone_size: -; j_call: TRBJ1-2; cdr3_aa: ASSEYAGGSYGYT
v_call: TRBV19; clone_size: -; j_call: TRBJ2-3; cdr3_aa: ASSVLTGGPLNTDTQY
v_call: TRBV19; clone_size: -; j_call: TRBJ1-1; cdr3_aa: ASSVDRPNTEAF
v_call: TRBV5-5; clone_size: few; j_call: TRBJ2-7; cdr3_aa: ASSFDRSYEQY
v_call: TRBV6-2/TRBV6-3; clone_size: -; j_call: TRBJ1-5; cdr3_aa: ASSPTGTVQPQH
v_call: TRBV25-1; clone_size: few; j_call: TRBJ1-1; cdr3_aa: ASSNGQGSMNTEAF